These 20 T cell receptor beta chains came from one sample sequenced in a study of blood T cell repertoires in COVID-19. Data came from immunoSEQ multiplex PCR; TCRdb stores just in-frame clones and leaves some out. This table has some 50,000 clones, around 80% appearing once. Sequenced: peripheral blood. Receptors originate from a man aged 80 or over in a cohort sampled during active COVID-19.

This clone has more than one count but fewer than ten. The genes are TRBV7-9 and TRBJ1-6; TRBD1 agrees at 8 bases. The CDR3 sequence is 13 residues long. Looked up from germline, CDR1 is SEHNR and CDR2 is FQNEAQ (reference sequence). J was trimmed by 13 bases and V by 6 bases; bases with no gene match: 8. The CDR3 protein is CASRGQEALPLHF. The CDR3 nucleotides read TGTGCCAGCAGGGGACAGGAGGCTTTGCCCCTCCACTTT.

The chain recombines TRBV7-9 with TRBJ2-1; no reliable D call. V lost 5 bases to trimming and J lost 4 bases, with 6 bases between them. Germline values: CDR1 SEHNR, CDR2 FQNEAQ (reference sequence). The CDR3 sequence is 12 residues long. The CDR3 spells CASSHLYNEQFF. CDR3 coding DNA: TGTGCCAGCAGCCACCTATACAATGAGCAGTTCTTC.

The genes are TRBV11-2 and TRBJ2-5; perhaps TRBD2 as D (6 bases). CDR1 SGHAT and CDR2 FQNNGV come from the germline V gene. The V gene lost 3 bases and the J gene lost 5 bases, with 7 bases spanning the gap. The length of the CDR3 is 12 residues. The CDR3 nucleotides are TGTGCCAGCAGCTTCCGGGGGGAGACCCAGTACTTC. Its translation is CASSFRGETQYF.

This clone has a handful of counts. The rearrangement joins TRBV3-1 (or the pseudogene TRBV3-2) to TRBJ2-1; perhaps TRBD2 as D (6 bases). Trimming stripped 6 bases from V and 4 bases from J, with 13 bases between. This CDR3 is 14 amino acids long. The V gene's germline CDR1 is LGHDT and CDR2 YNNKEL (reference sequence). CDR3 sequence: CASSPLARYNEQFF. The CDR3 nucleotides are TGTGCCAGCAGTCCGCTAGCGCGATACAATGAGCAGTTCTTC.

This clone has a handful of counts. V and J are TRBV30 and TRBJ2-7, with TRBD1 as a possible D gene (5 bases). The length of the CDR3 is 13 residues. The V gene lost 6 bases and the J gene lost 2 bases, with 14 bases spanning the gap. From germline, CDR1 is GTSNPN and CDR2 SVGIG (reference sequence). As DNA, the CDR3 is TGTGCCTGTTCTTCAGGGTTTCCCTACGAGCAGTACTTC. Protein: CACSSGFPYEQYF.

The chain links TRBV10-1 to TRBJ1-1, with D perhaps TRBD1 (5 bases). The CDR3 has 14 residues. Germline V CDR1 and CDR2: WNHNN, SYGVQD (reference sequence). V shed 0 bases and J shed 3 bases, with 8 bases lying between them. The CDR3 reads CASSESLGDTEAFF. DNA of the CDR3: TGCGCCAGCAGTGAGTCTTTAGGGGACACTGAAGCTTTCTTT.

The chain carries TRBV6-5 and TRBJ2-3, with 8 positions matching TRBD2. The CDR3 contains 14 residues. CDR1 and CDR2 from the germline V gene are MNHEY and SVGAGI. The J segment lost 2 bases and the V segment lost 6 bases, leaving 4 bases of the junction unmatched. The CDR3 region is CASRTSGPTDTQYF. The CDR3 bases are TGTGCCAGCAGAACTAGCGGCCCCACAGATACGCAGTATTTT.

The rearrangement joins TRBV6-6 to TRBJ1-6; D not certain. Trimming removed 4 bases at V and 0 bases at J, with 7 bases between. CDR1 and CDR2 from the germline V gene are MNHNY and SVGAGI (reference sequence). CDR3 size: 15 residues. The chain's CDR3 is CASSSRSSYNSPLHF. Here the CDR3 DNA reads TGTGCCAGCAGTTCCCGGAGCTCCTATAATTCACCCCTCCACTTT.

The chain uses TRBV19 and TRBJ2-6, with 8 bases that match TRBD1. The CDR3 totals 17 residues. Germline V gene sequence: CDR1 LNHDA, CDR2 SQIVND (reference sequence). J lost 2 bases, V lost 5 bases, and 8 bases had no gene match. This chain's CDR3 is CASSPGQGVAGANVLTF. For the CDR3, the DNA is TGTGCCAGTAGTCCAGGACAGGGTGTCGCTGGGGCCAACGTCCTGACTTTC.

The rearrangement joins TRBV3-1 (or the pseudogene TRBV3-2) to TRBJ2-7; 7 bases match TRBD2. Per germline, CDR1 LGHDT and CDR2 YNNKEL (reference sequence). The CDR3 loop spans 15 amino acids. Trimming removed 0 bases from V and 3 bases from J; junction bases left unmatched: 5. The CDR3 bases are TGTGCCAGCAGCCAAGATCTGGGGGAGGGCTACGAGCAGTACTTC. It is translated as CASSQDLGEGYEQYF.

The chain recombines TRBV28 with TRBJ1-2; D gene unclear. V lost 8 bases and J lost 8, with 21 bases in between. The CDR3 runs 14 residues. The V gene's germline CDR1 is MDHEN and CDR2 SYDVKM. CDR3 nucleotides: TGTGCCAGCTCCCCCGGGGTGAGGCTTCGGGGCTACACCTTC. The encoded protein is CASSPGVRLRGYTF.

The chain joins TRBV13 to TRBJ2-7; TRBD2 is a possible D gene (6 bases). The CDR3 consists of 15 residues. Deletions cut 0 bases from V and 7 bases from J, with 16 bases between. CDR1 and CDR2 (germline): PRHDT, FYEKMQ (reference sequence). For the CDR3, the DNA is TGTGCCAGCAGCTTAGGCCTATCGGGGGTGGAAGAGCAGTACTTC. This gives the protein CASSLGLSGVEEQYF.

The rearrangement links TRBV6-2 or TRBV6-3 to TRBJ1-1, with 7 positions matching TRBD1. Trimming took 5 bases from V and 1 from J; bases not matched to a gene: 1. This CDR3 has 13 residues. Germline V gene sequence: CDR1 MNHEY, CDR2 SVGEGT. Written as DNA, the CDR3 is TGTGCCAGCAGTCGACAGGGGAACACTGAAGCTTTCTTT. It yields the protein CASSRQGNTEAFF.

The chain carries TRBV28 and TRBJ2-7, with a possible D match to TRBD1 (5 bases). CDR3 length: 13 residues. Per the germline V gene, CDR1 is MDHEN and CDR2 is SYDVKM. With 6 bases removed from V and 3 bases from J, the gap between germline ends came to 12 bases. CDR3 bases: TGTGCCAGCAGGGCAGGGCTTTACTACGAGCAGTACTTC. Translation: CASRAGLYYEQYF.

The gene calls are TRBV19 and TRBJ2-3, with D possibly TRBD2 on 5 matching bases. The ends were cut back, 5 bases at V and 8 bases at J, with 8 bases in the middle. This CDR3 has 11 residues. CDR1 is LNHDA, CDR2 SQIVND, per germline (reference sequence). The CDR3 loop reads CASSPGITQYF. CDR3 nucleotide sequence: TGTGCCAGTAGTCCGGGGATTACGCAGTATTTT.

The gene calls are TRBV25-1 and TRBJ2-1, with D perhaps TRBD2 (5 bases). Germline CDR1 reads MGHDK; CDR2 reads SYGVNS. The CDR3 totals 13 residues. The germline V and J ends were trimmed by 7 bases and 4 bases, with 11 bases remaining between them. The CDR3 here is CASMRSGYNEQFF. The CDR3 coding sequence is TGTGCCAGCATGAGAAGCGGTTACAATGAGCAGTTCTTC.

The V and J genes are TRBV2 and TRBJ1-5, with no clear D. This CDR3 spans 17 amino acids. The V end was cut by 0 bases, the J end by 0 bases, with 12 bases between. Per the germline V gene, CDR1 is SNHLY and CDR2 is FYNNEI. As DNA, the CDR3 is TGTGCCAGCAGTGAAGCGAGCAGAGGATATAGCAATCAGCCCCAGCATTTT. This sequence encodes CASSEASRGYSNQPQHF. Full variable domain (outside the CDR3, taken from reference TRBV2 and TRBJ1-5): EPEVTQTPSHQVTQMGQEVILRCVPISNHLYFYWYRQILGQKVEFLVSFYNNEISEKSEIFDDQFSVERPDGSNFTLKIRSTKLEDSAMYFCASSEASRGYSNQPQHFGDGTRLSIL.

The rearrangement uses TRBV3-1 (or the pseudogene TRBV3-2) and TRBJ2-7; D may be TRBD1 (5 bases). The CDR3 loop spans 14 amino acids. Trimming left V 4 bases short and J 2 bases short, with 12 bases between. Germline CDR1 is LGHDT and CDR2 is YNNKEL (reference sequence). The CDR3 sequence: CASSLGQVTYEQYF. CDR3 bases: TGTGCCAGCAGCCTTGGACAAGTTACCTACGAGCAGTACTTC.

CDR3 loop: CASSYGQGYYEQYF. Here the CDR3 DNA reads TGCGCCAGCAGCTACGGACAGGGATACTACGAGCAGTACTTC. The chain joins TRBV5-1 to TRBJ2-7, with 8 bases lining up with TRBD1. Germline assignment: CDR1 SGHRS and CDR2 YFSETQ. The ends lost 3 bases at V and 3 bases at J; junction bases unmatched: 5. The length of the CDR3 is 14 residues.

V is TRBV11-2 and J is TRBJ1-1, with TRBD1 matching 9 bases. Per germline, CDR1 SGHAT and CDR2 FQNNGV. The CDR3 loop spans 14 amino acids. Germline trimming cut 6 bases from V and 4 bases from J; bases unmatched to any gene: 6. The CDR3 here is CASSTGGGGTEAFF. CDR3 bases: TGTGCCAGCAGTACAGGGGGCGGAGGCACTGAAGCTTTCTTT. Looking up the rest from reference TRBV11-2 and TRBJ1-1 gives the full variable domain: EAGVAQSPRYKIIEKRQSVAFWCNPISGHATLYWYQQILGQGPKLLIQFQNNGVVDDSQLPKDRFSAERLKGVDSTLKIQPAKLEDSAVYLCASSTGGGGTEAFFGQGTRLTVV.